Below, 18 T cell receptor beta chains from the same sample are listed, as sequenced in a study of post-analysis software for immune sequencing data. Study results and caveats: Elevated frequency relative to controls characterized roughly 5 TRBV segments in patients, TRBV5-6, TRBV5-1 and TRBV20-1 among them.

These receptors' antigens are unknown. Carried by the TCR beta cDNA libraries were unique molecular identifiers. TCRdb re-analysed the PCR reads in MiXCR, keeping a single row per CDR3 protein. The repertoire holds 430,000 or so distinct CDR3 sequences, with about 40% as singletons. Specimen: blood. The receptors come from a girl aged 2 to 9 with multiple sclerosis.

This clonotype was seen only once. The CDR3 DNA reads TGTGCCAGCAGTTCTACAGGGGGCAGGCACAATGAGCAGTTCTTC. It yields the protein CASSSTGGRHNEQFF. The V call is TRBV12-3 or TRBV12-4, the J call TRBJ2-1; 9 positions agree with TRBD1. The CDR3 runs 15 residues. J gave up 5 bases and V 4 bases, and 6 bases lay outside the gene matches.

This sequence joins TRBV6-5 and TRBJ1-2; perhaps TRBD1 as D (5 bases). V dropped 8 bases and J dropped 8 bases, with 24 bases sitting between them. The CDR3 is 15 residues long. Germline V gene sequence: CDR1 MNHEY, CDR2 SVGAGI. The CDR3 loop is CASSLVGQGLRGYTF. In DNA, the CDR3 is TGTGCCAGCTCTCTCGTCGGGCAGGGCTTACGGGGCTACACCTTC.

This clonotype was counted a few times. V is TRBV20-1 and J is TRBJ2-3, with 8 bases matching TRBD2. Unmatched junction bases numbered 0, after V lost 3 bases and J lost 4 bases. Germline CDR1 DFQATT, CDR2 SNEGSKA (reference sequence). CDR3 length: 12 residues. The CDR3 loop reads CSASGGADTQYF. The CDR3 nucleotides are TGCAGTGCTAGCGGGGGGGCAGATACGCAGTATTTT.

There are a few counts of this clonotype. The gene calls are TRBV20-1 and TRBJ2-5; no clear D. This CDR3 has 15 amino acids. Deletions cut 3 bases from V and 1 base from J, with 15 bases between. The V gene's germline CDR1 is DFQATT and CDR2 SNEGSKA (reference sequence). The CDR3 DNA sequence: TGCAGTGCTAGTAAAAGTTGGGATTTCCAAGAGACCCAGTACTTC. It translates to CSASKSWDFQETQYF.

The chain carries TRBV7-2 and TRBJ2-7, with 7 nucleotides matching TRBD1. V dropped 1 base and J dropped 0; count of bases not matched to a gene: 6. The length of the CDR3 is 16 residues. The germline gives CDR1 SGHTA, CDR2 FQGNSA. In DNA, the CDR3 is TGTGCCAGCAGCTTAGTTGGGACAGAGAGCTCCTACGAGCAGTACTTC. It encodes CASSLVGTESSYEQYF.

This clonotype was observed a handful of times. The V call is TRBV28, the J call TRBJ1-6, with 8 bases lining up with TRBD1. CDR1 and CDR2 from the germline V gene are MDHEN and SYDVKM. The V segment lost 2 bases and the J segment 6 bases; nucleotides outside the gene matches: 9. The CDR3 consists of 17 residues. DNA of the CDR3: TGTGCCAGCAGTTTACCACAGGGGGACGTGAGTAATTCACCCCTCCACTTT. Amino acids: CASSLPQGDVSNSPLHF. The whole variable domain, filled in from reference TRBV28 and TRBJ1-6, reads DVKVTQSSRYLVKRTGEKVFLECVQDMDHENMFWYRQDPGLGLRLIYFSYDVKMKEKGDIPEGYSVSREKKERFSLILESASTNQTSMYLCASSLPQGDVSNSPLHFGNGTRLTVT.

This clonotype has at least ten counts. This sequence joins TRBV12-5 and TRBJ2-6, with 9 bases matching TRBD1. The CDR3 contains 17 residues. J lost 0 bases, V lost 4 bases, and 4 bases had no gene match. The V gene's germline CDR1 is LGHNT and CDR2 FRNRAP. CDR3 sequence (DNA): TGTGCTAGTGGTTCGGACAGGGGCTTCTCTGGGGCCAACGTCCTGACTTTC. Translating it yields CASGSDRGFSGANVLTF.

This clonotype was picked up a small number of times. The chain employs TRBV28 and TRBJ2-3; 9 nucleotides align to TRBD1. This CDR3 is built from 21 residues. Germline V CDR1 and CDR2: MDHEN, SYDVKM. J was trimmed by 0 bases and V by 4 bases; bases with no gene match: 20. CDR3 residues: CASSSWVGQGTAGTSTDTQYF. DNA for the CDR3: TGTGCCAGCAGTTCTTGGGTGGGACAGGGAACGGCTGGTACAAGCACAGATACGCAGTATTTT.

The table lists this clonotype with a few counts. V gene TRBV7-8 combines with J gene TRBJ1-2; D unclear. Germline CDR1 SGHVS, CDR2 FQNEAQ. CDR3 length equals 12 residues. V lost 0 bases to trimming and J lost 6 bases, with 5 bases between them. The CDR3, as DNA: TGTGCCAGCAGCTTAGCTTACGATGGCTACACCTTC. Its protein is CASSLAYDGYTF.

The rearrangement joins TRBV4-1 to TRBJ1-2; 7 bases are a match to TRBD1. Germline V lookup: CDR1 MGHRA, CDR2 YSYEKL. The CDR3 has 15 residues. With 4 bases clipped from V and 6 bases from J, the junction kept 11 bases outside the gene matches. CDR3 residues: CASSLPTGRNDGYTF. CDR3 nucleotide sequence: TGCGCCAGCAGCCTCCCGACAGGGAGGAATGATGGCTACACCTTC.

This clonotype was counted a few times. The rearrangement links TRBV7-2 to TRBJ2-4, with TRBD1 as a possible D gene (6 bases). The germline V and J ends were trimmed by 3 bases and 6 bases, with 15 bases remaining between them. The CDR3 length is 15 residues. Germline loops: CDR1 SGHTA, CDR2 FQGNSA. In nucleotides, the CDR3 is TGTGCCAGCAGCTTCGGACAGCTGGGCTCAAACATTCAGTACTTC. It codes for CASSFGQLGSNIQYF.

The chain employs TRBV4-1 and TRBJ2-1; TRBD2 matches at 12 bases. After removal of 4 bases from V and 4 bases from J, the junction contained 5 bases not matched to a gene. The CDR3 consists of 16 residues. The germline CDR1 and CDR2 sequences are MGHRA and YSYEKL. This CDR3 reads CASSRTSGDTYNEQFF. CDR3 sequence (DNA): TGCGCCAGCAGCCGGACTAGCGGGGATACATACAATGAGCAGTTCTTC.

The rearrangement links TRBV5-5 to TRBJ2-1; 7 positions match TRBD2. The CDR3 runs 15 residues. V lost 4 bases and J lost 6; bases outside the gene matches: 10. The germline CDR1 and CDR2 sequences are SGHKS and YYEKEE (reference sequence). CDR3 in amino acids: CASSVTSAGGNEQFF. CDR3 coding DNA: TGTGCCAGCAGCGTTACTAGCGCAGGTGGCAATGAGCAGTTCTTC. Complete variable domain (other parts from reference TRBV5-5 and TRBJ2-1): DAGVTQSPTHLIKTRGQQVTLRCSPISGHKSVSWYQQVLGQGPQFIFQYYEKEERGRGNFPDRFSARQFPNYSSELNVNALLLGDSALYLCASSVTSAGGNEQFFGPGTRLTVL.

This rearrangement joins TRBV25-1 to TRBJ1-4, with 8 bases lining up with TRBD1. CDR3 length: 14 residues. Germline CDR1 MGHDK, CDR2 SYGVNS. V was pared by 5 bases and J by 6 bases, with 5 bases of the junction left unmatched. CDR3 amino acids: CASSPGQGYEKLFF. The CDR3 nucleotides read TGTGCCAGCAGTCCCGGACAGGGCTATGAAAAACTGTTTTTT.

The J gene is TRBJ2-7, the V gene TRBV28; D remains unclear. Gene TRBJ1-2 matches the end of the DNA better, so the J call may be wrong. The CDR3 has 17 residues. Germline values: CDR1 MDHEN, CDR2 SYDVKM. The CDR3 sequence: CASSLSVLAGPIYGYTF. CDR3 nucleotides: TGTGCCAGCAGTTTATCCGTCCTGGCAGGACCTATCTACGGCTACACCTTC.

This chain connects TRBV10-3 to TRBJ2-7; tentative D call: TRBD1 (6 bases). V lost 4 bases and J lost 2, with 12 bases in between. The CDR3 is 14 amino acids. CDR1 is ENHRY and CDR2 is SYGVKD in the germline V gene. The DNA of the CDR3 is TGTGCCATCAGTGGGCAGGGGAAGGCCTACGAGCAGTACTTC. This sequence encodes CAISGQGKAYEQYF.

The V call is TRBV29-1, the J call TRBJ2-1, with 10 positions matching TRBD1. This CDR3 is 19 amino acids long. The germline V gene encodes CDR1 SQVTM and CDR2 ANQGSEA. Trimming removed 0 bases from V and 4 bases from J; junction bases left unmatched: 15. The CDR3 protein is CSVEDGPFGTGVIYNEQFF. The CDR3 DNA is TGCAGCGTTGAAGATGGACCTTTCGGGACAGGGGTTATTTACAATGAGCAGTTCTTC.

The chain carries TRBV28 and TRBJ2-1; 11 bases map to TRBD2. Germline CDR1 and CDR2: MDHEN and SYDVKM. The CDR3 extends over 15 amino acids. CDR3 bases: TGTGCTACGGGGGACCGAACTAGCGGGGGAATTGAGCAGTTCTTC. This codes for CATGDRTSGGIEQFF.